The 2 T cell receptor beta chains given below trace back to one sample, sequenced in a study of CD8+CD57+ T cells in acquired aplastic anemia. Genomic DNA, the template, was used for profiling of the TCR beta VDJ and CDR3. TCRdb reprocessed the reads with MiXCR, giving one entry per CDR3 protein. This table holds around 430,000 distinct CDR3 sequences, roughly a third found once. CD8+CD57+ cell expansion, shown by flow cytometry, had occurred in the patients selected for sequencing. The sample was sorted CD4+, CD8+, or CD8+CD57+ T cells (not recorded which) from PBMCs. The receptors come from a human donor with aplastic anemia.

The gene calls are TRBV30 and TRBJ2-7, with 7 bases lining up with TRBD1. The CDR3 totals 12 residues. V lost 5 bases and J lost 2; bases outside the gene matches: 3. Germline V gene sequence: CDR1 GTSNPN, CDR2 SVGIG (reference sequence). CDR3 in DNA: TGTGCCTGGCGGCAGGGGGCCTACGAGCAGTACTTC. It yields the protein CAWRQGAYEQYF.

The genes are TRBV28 and TRBJ2-7; tentative D call: TRBD1 (6 bases). Trimming removed 3 bases from V and 0 bases from J, with 12 bases in between. The V gene's germline CDR1 is MDHEN and CDR2 SYDVKM. The CDR3 has 15 amino acids. DNA of the CDR3: TGTGCCAGCAGTTTTTGGGGGACAAACTCCTACGAGCAGTACTTC. This translates into CASSFWGTNSYEQYF.